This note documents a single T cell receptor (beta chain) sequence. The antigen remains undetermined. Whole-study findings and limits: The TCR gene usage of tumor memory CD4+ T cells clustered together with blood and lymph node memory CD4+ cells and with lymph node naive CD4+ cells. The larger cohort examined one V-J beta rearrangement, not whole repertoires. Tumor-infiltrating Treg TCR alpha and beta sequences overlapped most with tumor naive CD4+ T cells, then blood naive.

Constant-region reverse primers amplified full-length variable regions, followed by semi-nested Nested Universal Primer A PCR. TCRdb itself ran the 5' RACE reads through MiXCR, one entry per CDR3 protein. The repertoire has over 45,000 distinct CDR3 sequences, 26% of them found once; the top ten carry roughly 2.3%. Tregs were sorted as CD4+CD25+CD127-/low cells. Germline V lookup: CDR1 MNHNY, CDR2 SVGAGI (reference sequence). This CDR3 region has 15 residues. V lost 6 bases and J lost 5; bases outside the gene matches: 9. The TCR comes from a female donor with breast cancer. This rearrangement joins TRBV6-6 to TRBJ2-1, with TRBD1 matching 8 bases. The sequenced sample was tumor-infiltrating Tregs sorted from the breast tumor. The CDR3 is CASRSARGLDNEQFF. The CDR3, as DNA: TGTGCCAGCAGATCAGCCAGGGGGCTCGACAATGAGCAGTTCTTC.